Below, 13 T cell receptor beta chains from the same sample are listed, as sequenced in a study of early T cells in non-severe SARS-CoV-2 infection. TCRdb reanalysed the 5' RACE reads using MiXCR and keeps one entry per CDR3 protein. The profile covers 85,000 to 90,000 distinct CDR3 sequences, with around 14% appearing a single time and roughly 6.4% taken by the ten largest. The material sequenced was whole blood. The source is an adult who was a healthcare worker with PCR-confirmed SARS-CoV-2 infection or an uninfected control (not recorded which).

This clonotype was counted only a few times. The rearrangement links TRBV29-1 to TRBJ1-1; D unresolved. The germline V and J ends were trimmed by 3 bases and 1 base, with 9 bases remaining between them. The CDR3 has 13 amino acids. CDR1 and CDR2 from the germline V gene are SQVTM and ANQGSEA. CDR3 DNA sequence: TGCAGCGTTGAGGCAGCGAGGAACACTGAAGCTTTCTTT. Translating it yields CSVEAARNTEAFF.

The V call is TRBV18, the J call TRBJ2-1; D not certain. This CDR3 spans 14 amino acids. In germline, CDR1 is KGHSH, CDR2 LQKENI. V was pared by 6 bases and J by 2 bases, with 11 bases between. The CDR3 bases are TGTGCCAGCTCGCTGGGGTACCCCTACAATGAGCAGTTCTTC. It encodes CASSLGYPYNEQFF.

This clonotype was seen more than once but under ten times. This chain joins TRBV28 and TRBJ2-1; D is uncertain. V lost 7 bases to trimming and J lost 0 bases, with 10 bases between them. The CDR3 extends over 14 amino acids. Looked up from germline, CDR1 is MDHEN and CDR2 is SYDVKM. CDR3 sequence: CASTSTRSYNEQFF. The DNA for the CDR3 is TGTGCCAGCACTTCAACGCGCTCCTACAATGAGCAGTTCTTC.

The chain combines TRBV20-1 with TRBJ2-1; D not resolved. CDR3 length equals 10 residues. V dropped 6 bases and J dropped 5 bases, with 5 bases sitting between them. Looked up from germline, CDR1 is DFQATT and CDR2 is SNEGSKA (reference sequence). The CDR3 loop is CSASDNEQFF. CDR3 DNA sequence: TGCAGTGCCAGCGACAATGAGCAGTTCTTC.

This chain links TRBV28 with TRBJ1-1; a possible D gene is TRBD1 (6 bases). The CDR3 is made up of 12 amino acids. Trimming took off 10 bases at V and 10 bases at J, with 19 bases between the two ends. The germline V gene encodes CDR1 MDHEN and CDR2 SYDVKM. CDR3 nucleotide sequence: TGTGCCACCAAATTAAACAGGGAGATAGCTTTCTTT. Encoded protein: CATKLNREIAFF.

The rearrangement joins TRBV10-3 to TRBJ2-3; 13 bases are shared with TRBD2. Trimming removed 4 bases from V and 6 bases from J; junction bases left unmatched: 7. The CDR3 totals 16 residues. Germline V gives CDR1 ENHRY, CDR2 SYGVKD. The CDR3: CAISARTSGSGDTQYF. The CDR3 nucleotides read TGTGCCATCAGTGCGAGGACTAGCGGGAGTGGGGATACGCAGTATTTT.

The sample holds a few counts of this clonotype. This chain links TRBV5-1 with TRBJ1-3; TRBD1 matches at 10 bases. Per germline, CDR1 SGHRS and CDR2 YFSETQ. CDR3 length: 16 residues. V was clipped by 4 bases and J by 2 bases; unmatched bases: 6. The DNA for the CDR3 is TGCGCCAGCAGCCCCGGACAGGGGGAGACTGGAAACACCATATATTTT. Amino acids: CASSPGQGETGNTIYF.

There are many counts of this clonotype. The gene calls are TRBV7-2 and TRBJ1-1, with a possible D match to TRBD1 (5 bases). Trimming shortened V by 4 bases and J by 0 bases, and 9 bases separated the two germline ends. The CDR3 runs 14 residues. The V gene's germline CDR1 is SGHTA and CDR2 FQGNSA. The CDR3 DNA follows: TGTGCCAGCAGCTGGGGGGTCATGAACACTGAAGCTTTCTTT. Protein sequence: CASSWGVMNTEAFF.

The CDR3 DNA follows: TGTGCCAGCATAAAGGGAGGTCGCAATGAGCAGTTCTTC. It encodes CASIKGGRNEQFF. This rearrangement joins TRBV28 to TRBJ2-1, with D perhaps matching TRBD2 (6 bases). Germline CDR1 is MDHEN and CDR2 is SYDVKM. V was trimmed by 7 bases and J by 6 bases, leaving 13 bases between them. This CDR3 spans 13 amino acids.

This clonotype was seen more than once but under ten times. The chain recombines TRBV20-1 with TRBJ1-2; a possible D gene is TRBD1 (5 bases). Germline CDR1 DFQATT, CDR2 SNEGSKA (reference sequence). The CDR3 extends over 11 amino acids. CDR3 region: CSRADTYGYTF. The CDR3 region has the DNA TGCAGCAGGGCTGATACTTATGGCTACACCTTC.

This clonotype was counted a few times. This chain joins TRBV4-1 and TRBJ2-7; 8 nucleotides line up with TRBD1. CDR1 and CDR2 from the germline V gene are MGHRA and YSYEKL. V lost 1 base, J lost 2 bases, and 10 bases stayed unmatched. The CDR3 runs 17 residues. The CDR3 spells CASSQAQGRGLPYEQYF. CDR3 bases: TGCGCCAGCAGCCAAGCTCAAGGCAGGGGGCTCCCCTACGAGCAGTACTTC.

There are a few counts of this clonotype. The chain employs TRBV20-1 and TRBJ1-2; no definite D call. V was pared by 4 bases and J by 0 bases, with 9 bases between. This CDR3 is built from 13 residues. Looked up from germline, CDR1 is DFQATT and CDR2 is SNEGSKA (reference sequence). The CDR3 spells CSANMGANYGYTF. CDR3 DNA: TGCAGTGCTAATATGGGAGCTAACTATGGCTACACCTTC.

This clonotype has more than one count but fewer than ten. The rearrangement joins TRBV19 to TRBJ2-2; 11 nucleotides agree with TRBD2. The CDR3 is 16 amino acids. Per the germline V gene, CDR1 is LNHDA and CDR2 is SQIVND (reference sequence). The V and J ends lost 4 bases and 4 bases, in that order; junction bases with no gene match: 5. In DNA, the CDR3 is TGTGCCAGTAGTACGATAGCGGGGGGGACCACCGGGGAGCTGTTTTTT. It codes for CASSTIAGGTTGELFF.